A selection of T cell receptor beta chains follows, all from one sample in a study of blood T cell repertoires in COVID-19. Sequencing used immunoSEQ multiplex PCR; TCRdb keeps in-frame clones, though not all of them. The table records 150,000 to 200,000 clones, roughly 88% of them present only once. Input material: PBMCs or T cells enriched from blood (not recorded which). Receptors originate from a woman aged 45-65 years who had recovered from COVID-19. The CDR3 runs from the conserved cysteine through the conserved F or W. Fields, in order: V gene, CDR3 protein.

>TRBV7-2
CASSPDSWDTGELFF
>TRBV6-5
CASSYSTYTDTQYF
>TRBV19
CASSTPTISSGNTIYF
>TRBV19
CASSTHTQGATSGYTF
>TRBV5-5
CASSFGQGGYNEQFF
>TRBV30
CAWSLTGQGSSPLHF
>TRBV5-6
CASSWTGGGYTF
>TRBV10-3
CAISAGQGVDTEAFF
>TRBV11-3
CASSRQSNQPQHF
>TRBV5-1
CASSLRTGSQSGNTIYF
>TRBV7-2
CASSSQSGWEQYF
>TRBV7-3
CASSLTAGQGTQYF
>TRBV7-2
CASSSGGTDTGELFF
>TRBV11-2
CASSSRDRNTEAFF
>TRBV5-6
CASSYTQANTEAFF
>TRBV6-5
CASSHYSGANVLTF
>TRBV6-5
CASKTRTGLYEQYF
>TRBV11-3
CASSSRGGTQYF
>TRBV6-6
CASSYNAGTGGNEQFF
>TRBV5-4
CASSLSPGDEAFF
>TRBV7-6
CASSLRQGWATNEKLFF
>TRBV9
CASSASRGGQGFNEQFF
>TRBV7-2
CASSSQGSGGAYEQYF
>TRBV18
CASSPQGGETQYF
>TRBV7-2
CASNPGRFGELFF
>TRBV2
CAIYRTPPDNEQFF
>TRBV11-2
CASSADRGWYKAYRDTQYF
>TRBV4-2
CASSPALSAGGWGETQYF
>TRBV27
CASSLAPGAPVEKLFF